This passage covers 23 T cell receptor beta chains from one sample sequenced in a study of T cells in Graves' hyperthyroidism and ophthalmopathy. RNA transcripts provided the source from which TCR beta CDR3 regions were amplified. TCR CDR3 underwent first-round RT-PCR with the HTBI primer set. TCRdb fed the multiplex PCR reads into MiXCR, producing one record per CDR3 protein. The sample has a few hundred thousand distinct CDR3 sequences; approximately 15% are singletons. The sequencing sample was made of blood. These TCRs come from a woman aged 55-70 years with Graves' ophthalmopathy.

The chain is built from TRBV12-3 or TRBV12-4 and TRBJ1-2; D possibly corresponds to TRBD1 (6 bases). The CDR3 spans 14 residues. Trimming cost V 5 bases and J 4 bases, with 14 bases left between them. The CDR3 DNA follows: TGTGCCAGCAGTGGCACAGGGAGACTCTATGGCTACACCTTC. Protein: CASSGTGRLYGYTF.

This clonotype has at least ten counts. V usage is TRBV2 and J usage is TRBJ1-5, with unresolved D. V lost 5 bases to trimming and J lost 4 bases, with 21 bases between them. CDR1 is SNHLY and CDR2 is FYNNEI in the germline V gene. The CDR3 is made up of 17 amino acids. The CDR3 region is CASSPRRAASFNQPQHF. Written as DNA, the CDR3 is TGTGCCAGCAGTCCCAGGAGGGCAGCTTCATTTAATCAGCCCCAGCATTTT.

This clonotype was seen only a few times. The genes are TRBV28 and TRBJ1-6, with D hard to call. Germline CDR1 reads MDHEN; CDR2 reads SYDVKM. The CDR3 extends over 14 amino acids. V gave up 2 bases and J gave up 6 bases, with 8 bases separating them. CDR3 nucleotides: TGTGCCAGCAGTTTACGGGCCTCTAATTCACCCCTCCACTTT. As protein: CASSLRASNSPLHF. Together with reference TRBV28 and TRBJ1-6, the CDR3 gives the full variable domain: DVKVTQSSRYLVKRTGEKVFLECVQDMDHENMFWYRQDPGLGLRLIYFSYDVKMKEKGDIPEGYSVSREKKERFSLILESASTNQTSMYLCASSLRASNSPLHFGNGTRLTVT.

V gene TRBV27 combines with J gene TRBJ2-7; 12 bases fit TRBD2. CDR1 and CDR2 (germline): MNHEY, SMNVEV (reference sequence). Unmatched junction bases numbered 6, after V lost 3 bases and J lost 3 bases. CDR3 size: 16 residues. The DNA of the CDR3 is TGTGCCAGCAGTTTGGGGACTAGCGGGTTTCTCTACGAGCAGTACTTC. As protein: CASSLGTSGFLYEQYF.

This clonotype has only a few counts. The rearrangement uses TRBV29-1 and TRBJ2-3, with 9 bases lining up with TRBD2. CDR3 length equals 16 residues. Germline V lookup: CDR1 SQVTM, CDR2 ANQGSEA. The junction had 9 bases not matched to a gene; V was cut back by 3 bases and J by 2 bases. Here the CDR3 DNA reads TGCAGCGTTGATAGGGTAGCGGGAGAAGCCACAGATACGCAGTATTTT. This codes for CSVDRVAGEATDTQYF.

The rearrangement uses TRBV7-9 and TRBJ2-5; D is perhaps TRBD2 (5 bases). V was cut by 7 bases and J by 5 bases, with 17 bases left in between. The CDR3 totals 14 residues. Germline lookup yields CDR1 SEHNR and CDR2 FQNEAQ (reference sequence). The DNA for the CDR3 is TGTGCCAGCACCCCTCGGGAACCGGCGGAGACCCAGTACTTC. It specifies CASTPREPAETQYF.

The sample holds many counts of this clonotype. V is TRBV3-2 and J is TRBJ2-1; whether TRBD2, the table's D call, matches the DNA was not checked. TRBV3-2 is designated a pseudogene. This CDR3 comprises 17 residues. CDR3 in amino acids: CASSQAPGTRSYNEQFF. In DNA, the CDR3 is TGTGCCAGCAGCCAGGCCCCCGGGACTCGTTCCTACAATGAGCAGTTCTTC.

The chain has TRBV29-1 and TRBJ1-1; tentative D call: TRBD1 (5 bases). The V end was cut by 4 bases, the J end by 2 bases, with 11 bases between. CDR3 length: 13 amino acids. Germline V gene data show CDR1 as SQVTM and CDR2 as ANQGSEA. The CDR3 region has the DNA TGCAGCGTTGGCAGCAGGGTTAACACTGAAGCTTTCTTT. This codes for CSVGSRVNTEAFF.

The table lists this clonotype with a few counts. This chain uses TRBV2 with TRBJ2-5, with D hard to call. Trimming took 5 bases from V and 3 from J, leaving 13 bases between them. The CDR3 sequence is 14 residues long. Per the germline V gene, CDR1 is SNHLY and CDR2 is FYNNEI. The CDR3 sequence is CASSWRMSKETQYF. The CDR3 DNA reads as TGTGCCAGCAGTTGGAGAATGTCTAAAGAGACCCAGTACTTC.

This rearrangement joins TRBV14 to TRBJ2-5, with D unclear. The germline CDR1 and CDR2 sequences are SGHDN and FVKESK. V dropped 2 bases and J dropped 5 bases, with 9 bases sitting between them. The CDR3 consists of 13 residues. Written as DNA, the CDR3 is TGTGCCAGCAGCCAAATGATATCGGAGACCCAGTACTTC. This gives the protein CASSQMISETQYF.

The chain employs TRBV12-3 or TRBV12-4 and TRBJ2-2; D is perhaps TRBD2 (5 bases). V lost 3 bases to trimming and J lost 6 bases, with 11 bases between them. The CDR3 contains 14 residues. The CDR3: CASSFDGVPGELFF. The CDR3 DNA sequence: TGTGCCAGCAGTTTTGACGGGGTTCCCGGGGAGCTGTTTTTT.

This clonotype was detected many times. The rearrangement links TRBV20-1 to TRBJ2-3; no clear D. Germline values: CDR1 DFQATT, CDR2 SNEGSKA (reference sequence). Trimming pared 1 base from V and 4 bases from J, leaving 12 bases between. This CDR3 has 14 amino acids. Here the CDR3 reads CSARGASRADTQYF. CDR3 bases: TGCAGTGCTAGAGGGGCCTCAAGGGCAGATACGCAGTATTTT.

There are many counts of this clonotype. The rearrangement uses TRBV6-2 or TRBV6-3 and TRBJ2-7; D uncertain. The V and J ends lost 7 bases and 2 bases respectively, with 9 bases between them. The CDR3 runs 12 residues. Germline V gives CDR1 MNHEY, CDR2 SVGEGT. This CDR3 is CASKTPPYEQYF. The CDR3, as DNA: TGTGCCAGCAAAACGCCCCCCTACGAGCAGTACTTC.

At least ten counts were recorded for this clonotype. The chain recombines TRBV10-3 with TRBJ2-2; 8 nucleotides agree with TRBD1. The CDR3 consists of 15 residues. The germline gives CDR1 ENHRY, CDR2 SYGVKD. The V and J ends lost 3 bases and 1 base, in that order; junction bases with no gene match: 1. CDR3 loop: CAISDGQGNTGELFF. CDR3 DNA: TGTGCCATCAGTGACGGACAGGGGAACACCGGGGAGCTGTTTTTT.

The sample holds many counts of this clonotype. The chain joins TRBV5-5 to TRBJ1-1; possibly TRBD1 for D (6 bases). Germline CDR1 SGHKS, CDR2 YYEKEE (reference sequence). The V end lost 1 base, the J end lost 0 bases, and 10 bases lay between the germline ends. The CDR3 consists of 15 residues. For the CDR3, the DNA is TGTGCCAGCAGCTTGTTTGGGGGCGTGAACACTGAAGCTTTCTTT. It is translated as CASSLFGGVNTEAFF.

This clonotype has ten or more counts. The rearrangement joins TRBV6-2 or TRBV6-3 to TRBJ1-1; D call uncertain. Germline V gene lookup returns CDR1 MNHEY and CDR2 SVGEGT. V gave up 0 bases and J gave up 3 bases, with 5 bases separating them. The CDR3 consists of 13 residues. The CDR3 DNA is TGTGCCAGCAGTTACTCACGGGACACTGAAGCTTTCTTT. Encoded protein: CASSYSRDTEAFF.

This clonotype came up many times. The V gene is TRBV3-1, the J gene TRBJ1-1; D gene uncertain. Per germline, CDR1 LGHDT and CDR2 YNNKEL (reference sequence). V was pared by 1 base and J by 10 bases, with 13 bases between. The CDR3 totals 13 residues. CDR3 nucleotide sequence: TGTGCCAGCAGCCAAGTATATAATTTGGGAGCTTTCTTT. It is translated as CASSQVYNLGAFF.

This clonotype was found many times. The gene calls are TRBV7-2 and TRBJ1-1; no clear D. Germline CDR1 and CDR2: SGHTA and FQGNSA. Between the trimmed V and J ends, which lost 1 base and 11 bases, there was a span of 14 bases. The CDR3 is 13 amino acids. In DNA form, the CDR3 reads TGTGCCAGCAGCTTAGTGTCCGCTGGGAGCGCTTTCTTT. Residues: CASSLVSAGSAFF.

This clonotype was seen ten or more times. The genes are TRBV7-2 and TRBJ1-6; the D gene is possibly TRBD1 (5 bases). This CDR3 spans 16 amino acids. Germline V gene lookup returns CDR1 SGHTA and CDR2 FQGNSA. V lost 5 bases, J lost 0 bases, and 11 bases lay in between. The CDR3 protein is CASSPRQSSYNSPLHF. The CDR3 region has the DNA TGTGCCAGCAGCCCACGACAGAGCTCCTATAATTCACCCCTCCACTTT.

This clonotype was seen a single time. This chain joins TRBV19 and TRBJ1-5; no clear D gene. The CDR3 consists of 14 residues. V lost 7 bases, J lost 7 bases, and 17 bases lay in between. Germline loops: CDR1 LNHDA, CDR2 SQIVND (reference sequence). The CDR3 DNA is TGTGCCAGTACCGCCGGAACACTAAGACAGCCCCAGCATTTT. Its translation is CASTAGTLRQPQHF.

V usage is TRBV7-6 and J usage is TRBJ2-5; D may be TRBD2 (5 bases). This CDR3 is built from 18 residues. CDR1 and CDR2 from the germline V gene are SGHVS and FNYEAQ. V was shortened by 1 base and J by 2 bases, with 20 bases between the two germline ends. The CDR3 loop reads CASSLGVGWETHQETQYF. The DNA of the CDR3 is TGTGCCAGCAGCTTAGGGGTCGGGTGGGAGACTCATCAAGAGACCCAGTACTTC.

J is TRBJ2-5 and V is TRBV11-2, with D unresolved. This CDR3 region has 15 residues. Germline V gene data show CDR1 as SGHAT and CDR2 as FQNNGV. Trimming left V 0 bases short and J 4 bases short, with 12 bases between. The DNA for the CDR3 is TGTGCCAGCAGCTTAGATCGAGGCAATAGAGAGACCCAGTACTTC. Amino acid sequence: CASSLDRGNRETQYF.

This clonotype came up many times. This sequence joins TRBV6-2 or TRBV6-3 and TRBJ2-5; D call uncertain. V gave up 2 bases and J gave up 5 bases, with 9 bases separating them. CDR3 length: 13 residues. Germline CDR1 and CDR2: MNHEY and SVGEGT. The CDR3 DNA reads TGTGCCAGCAGTTACGTGGAGATGGAGACCCAGTACTTC. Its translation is CASSYVEMETQYF.